This record covers a single T cell receptor (beta chain). Antigen unknown. Using RNA transcripts, the TCR beta CDR3 regions were amplified. HTBI primers primed a first-round RT-PCR, and a second-round multiplex PCR followed. MiXCR was run by TCRdb on the multiplex PCR reads, yielding one entry per CDR3 protein. The table includes around 400,000 distinct CDR3 sequences, around 20% detected once. The sample belongs to a study of Graves' ophthalmopathy and Graves' hyperthyroidism. Notes on the study in general: At about 69% sensitivity and 72.22% specificity, the model predicted progression of the ophthalmopathy.

Germline V gene lookup returns CDR1 SGHTA and CDR2 FQGNSA. CDR3 size: 15 residues. V was pared by 5 bases and J by 3 bases, with 17 bases between. Thyroid ultrasound, orbital computed tomography, TRAb, serum thyroxine and clinical symptoms formed the basis of diagnosis. The chain recombines TRBV7-2 with TRBJ2-7; perhaps TRBD2 as D (6 bases). Sequencing was performed on peripheral blood. The sequence was obtained from a woman under 30 with Graves' ophthalmopathy. The CDR3 sequence: CASSLGLHQLYEQYF. CDR3 DNA: TGTGCCAGCAGCCTAGGACTACACCAACTCTACGAGCAGTACTTC.